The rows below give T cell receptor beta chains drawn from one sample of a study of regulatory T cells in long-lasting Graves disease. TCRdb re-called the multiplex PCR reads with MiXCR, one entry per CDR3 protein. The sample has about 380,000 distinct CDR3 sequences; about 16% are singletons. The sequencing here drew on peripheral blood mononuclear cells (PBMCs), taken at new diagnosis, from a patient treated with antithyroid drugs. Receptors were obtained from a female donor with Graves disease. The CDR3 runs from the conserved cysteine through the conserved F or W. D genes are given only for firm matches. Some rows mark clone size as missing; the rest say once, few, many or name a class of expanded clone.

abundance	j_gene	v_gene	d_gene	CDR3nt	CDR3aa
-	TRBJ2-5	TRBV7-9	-	TGTGCCAGCAGCTTAGCGCTTTGGCAGGGAAACAAGACCCAGTACTTC	CASSLALWQGNKTQYF
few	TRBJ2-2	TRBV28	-	TGTGCCAGCACCCCCAGTCTAGCGAGCACCGGGGAGCTGTTTTTT	CASTPSLASTGELFF
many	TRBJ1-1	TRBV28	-	TGTGCCAGCAAGGGACCCGTAGCGCGTCACACTGAAGCTTTCTTT	CASKGPVARHTEAFF
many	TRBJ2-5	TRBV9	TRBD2	TGTGCCAGCAGCGCAAGCGGGGGGGCCCGAGAGACCCAGTACTTC	CASSASGGARETQYF
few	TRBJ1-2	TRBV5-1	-	TGCGCCAGCAGCTTGTCCCCTTCGGGGGGAAACCCCTATGGCTACACCTTC	CASSLSPSGGNPYGYTF
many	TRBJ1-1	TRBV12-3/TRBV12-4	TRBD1	TGTGCCAGCAGGGGGGTCGGGACAGGACACACTGAAGCTTTCTTT	CASRGVGTGHTEAFF
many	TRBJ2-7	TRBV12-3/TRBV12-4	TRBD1	TGTGCCAGCAATCTCGGACAGGGGGCGAACTACGAGCAGTACTTC	CASNLGQGANYEQYF
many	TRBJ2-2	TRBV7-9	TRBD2	TGTGCCAGCAGCCCGACTAGCGGGGGGGCCGCCGCGGGCACCGGGGAGCTGTTTTTT	CASSPTSGGAAAGTGELFF
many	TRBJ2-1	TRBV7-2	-	TGTGCCAGCAGCCAAGAGACTGGTGAGCAGTTCTTC	CASSQETGEQFF
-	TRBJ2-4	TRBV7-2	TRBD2	TGTGCCAGCAGCTTGGTACTAGCGGGACGGGGAGCCAAAAACATTCAGTACTTC	CASSLVLAGRGAKNIQYF
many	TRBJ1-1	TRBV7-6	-	TGTGCCAGCAGCCCGATACGAGTCACTGAAGCTTTCTTT	CASSPIRVTEAFF
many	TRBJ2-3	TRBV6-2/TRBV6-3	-	TGTGCCAGCAGTTACTCGGCCCCGGATACGCAGTATTTT	CASSYSAPDTQYF
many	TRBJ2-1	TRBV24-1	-	TGTGCCACCAGCCGGGGCTACAATGAGCAGTTCTTC	CATSRGYNEQFF
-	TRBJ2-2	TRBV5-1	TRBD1	TGCGCCAGCAGCTCTCGGACAGGGGGCAATGTGGAGGAGCTGTTTTTT	CASSSRTGGNVEELFF